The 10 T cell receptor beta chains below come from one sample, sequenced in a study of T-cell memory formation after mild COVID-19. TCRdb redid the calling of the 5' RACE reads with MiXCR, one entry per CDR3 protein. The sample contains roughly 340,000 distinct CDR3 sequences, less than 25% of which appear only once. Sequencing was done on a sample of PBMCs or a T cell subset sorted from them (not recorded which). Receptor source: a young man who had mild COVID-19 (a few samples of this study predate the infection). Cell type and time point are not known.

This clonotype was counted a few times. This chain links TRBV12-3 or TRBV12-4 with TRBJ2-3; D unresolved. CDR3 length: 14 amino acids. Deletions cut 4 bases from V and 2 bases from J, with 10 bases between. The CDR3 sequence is CASSSVPSTDTQYF. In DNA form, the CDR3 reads TGTGCCAGCAGTTCGGTTCCCTCCACAGATACGCAGTATTTT.

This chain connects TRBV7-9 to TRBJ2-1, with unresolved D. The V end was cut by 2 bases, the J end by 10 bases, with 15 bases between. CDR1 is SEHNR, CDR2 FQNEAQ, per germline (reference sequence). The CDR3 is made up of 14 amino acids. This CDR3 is CASSLRGTTEEQFF. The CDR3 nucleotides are TGTGCCAGCAGCTTACGAGGTACGACTGAGGAGCAGTTCTTC.

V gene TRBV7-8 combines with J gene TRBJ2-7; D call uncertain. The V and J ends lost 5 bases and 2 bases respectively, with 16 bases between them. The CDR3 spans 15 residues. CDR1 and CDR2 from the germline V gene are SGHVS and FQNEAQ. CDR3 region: CASSTRAGPTYEQYF. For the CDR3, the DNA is TGTGCCAGCAGCACCCGGGCAGGACCAACCTACGAGCAGTACTTC.

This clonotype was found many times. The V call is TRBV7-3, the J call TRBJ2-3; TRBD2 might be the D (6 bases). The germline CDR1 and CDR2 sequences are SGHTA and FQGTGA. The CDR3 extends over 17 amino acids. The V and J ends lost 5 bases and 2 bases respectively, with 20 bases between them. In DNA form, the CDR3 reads TGTGCCAGCAGCACCCGGGATGGGCGGGAAAACACAGATACGCAGTATTTT. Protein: CASSTRDGRENTDTQYF.

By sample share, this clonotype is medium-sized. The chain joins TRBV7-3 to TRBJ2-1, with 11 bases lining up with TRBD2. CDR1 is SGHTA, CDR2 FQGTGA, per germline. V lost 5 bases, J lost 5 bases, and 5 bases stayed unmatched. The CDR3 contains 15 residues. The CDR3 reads CASSVGLAGNNEQFF. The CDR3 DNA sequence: TGTGCCAGCAGCGTTGGACTAGCGGGTAACAATGAGCAGTTCTTC.

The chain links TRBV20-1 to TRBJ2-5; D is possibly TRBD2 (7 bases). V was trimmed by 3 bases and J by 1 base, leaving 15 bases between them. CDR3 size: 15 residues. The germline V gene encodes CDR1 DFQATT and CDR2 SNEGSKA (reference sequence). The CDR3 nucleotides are TGCAGTGCTAGCTTTAACGGGGGGCCCCAAGAGACCCAGTACTTC. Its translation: CSASFNGGPQETQYF.

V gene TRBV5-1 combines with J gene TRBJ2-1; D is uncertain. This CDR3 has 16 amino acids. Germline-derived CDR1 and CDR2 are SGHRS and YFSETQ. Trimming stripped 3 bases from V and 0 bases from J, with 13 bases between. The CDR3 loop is CASSSLGRGSYNEQFF. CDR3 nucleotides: TGCGCCAGCAGCTCCCTTGGCCGAGGCTCCTACAATGAGCAGTTCTTC.

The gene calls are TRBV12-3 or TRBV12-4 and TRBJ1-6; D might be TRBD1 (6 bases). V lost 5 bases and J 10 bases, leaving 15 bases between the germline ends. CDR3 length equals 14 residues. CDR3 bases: TGTGCCAGCAGTCCAACAGGGATGAAATCACCCCTCCACTTT. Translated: CASSPTGMKSPLHF.

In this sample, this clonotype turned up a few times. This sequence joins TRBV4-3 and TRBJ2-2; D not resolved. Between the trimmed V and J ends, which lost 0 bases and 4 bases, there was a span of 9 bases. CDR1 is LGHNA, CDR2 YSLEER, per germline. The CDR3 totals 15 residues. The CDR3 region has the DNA TGCGCCAGCAGCCAAGATTGGCTTAGCACCGGGGAGCTGTTTTTT. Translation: CASSQDWLSTGELFF.

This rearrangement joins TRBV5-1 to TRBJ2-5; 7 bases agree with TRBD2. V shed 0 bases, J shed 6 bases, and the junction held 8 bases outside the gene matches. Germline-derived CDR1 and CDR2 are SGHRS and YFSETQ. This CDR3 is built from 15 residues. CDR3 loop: CASSLDGGGRKTQYF. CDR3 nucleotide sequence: TGCGCCAGCAGCTTGGATGGCGGGGGTAGGAAGACCCAGTACTTC.